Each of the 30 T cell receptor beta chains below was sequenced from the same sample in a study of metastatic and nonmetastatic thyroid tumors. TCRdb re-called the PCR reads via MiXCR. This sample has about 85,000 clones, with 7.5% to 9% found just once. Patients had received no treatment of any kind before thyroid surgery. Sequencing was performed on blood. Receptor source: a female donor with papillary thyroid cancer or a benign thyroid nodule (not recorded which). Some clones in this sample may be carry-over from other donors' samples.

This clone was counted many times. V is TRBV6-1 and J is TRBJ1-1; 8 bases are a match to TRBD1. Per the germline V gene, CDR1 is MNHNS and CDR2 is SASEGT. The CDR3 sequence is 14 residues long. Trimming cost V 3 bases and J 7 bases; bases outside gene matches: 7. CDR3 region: CASSDPVTGDEAFF. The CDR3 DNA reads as TGTGCCAGCAGTGATCCCGTGACAGGGGATGAAGCTTTCTTT.

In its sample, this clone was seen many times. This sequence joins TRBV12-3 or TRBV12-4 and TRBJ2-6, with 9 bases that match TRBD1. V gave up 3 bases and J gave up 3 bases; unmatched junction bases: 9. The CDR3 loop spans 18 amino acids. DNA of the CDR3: TGTGCCAGCAGTTTCGGACAGGGGATTACCTATGGGGCCAACGTCCTGACTTTC. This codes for CASSFGQGITYGANVLTF.

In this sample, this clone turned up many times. CDR3 amino acids: CASSKGDRGKGSPLHF. The CDR3 region has the DNA TGTGCCAGTAGTAAGGGGGACAGGGGTAAGGGTTCACCCCTCCACTTT. The J gene is TRBJ1-6, the V gene TRBV19, with 10 nucleotides matching TRBD1. V lost 4 bases, J lost 9 bases, and 9 bases stayed unmatched. The germline V gene encodes CDR1 LNHDA and CDR2 SQIVND (reference sequence). The CDR3 loop spans 16 amino acids.

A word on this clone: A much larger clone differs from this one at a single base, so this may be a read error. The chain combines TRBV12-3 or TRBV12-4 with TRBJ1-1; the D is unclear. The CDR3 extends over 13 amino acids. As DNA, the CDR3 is TGTGCCGGCAGCTTCGAAGGGCCCACTGAAGCTTTCTTT. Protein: CAGSFEGPTEAFF.

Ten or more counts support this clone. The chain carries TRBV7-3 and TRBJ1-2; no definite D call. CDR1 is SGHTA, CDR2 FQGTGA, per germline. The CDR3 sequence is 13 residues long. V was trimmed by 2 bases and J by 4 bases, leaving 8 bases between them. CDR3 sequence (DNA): TGTGCCAGCAGCTTAGAGGGATTCTATGGCTACACCTTC. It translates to CASSLEGFYGYTF. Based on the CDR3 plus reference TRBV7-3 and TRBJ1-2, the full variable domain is GAGVSQTPSNKVTEKGKYVELRCDPISGHTALYWYRQSLGQGPEFLIYFQGTGAADDSGLPNDRFFAVRPEGSVSTLKIQRTERGDSAVYLCASSLEGFYGYTFGSGTRLTVV.

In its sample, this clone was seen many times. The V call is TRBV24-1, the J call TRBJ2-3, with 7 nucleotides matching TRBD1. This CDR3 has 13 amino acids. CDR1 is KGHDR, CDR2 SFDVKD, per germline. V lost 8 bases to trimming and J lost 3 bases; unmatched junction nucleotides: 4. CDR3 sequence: CATNDRDTDTQYF. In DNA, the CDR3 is TGTGCCACCAATGACAGGGATACAGATACGCAGTATTTT.

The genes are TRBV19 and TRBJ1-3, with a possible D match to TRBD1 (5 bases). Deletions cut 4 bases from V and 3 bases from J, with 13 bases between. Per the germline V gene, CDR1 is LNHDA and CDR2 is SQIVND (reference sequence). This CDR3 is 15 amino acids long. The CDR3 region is CASSTRRQHGNTIYF. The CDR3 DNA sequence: TGTGCCAGTAGTACACGGAGACAGCATGGAAACACCATATATTTT.

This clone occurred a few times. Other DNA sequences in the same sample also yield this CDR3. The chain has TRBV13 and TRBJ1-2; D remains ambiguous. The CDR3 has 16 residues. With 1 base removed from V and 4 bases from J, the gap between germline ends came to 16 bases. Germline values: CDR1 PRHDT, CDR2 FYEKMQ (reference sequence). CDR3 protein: CASSLVPLGRAYGYTF. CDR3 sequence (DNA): TGTGCCAGCAGCTTAGTCCCATTGGGGAGGGCCTATGGCTACACCTTC.

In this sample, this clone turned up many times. The CDR3, as DNA: TGTGCCAGCAGCGGCGGGACCCCAAATATGAACACTGAAGCTTTCTTT. This gives the protein CASSGGTPNMNTEAFF. The chain is built from TRBV9 and TRBJ1-1; tentatively, D is TRBD1 (5 bases). The germline V gene encodes CDR1 SGDLS and CDR2 YYNGEE. V shed 3 bases and J shed 0 bases, with 15 bases lying between them. The length of the CDR3 is 16 residues.

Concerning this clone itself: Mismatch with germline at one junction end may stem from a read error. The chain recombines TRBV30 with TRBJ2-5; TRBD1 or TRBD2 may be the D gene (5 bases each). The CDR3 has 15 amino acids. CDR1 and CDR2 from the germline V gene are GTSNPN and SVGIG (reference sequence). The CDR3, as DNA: TGTGCCTGGAGTCCCGACATGGGGCTTAGGGAGACCCTGTACTTC. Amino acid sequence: CAWSPDMGLRETLYF.

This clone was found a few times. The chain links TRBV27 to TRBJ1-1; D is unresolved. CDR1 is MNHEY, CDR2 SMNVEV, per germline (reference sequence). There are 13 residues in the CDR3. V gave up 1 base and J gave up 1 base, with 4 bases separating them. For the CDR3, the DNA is TGTGCCAGCAGTTTATTAGAGAACACTGAAGCTTTCTTT. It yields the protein CASSLLENTEAFF.

The CDR3 loop is CASSLRSGPGTNEKLFF. Written as DNA, the CDR3 is TGTGCCAGCAGCTTGCGTTCCGGGCCAGGAACTAATGAAAAACTGTTTTTT. The V gene is TRBV5-6, the J gene TRBJ1-4; D is ambiguous. V shed 1 base and J shed 1 base, with 14 bases lying between them. Germline V lookup: CDR1 SGHDT, CDR2 YYEEEE. CDR3 length equals 17 residues.

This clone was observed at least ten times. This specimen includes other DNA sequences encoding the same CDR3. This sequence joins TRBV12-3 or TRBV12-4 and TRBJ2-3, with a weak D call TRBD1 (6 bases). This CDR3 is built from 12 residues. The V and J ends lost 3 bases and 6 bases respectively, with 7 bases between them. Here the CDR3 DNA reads TGTGCCAGCAGTTTTGGGGGCGATACGCAGTATTTT. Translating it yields CASSFGGDTQYF.

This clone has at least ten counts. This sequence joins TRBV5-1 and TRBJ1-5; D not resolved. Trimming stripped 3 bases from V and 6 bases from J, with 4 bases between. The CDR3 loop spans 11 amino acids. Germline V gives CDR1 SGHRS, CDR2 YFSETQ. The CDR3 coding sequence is TGCGCCAGCAGCTATAGTCAGCCCCAGCATTTT. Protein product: CASSYSQPQHF.

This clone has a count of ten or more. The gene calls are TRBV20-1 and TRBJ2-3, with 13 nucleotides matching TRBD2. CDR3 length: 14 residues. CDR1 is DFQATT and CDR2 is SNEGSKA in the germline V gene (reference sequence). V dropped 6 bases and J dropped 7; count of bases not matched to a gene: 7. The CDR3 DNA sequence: TGCAGTGCCGAACTAGCGGGGGGGCGAAATACGCAGTATTTT. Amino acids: CSAELAGGRNTQYF.

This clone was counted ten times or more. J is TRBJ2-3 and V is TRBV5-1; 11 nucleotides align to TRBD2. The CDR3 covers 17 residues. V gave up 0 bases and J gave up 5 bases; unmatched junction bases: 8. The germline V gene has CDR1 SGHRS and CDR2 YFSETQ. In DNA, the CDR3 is TGCGCCAGCAGCTTGGAATCTAGCGGGGGGTTGAGAGATACGCAGTATTTT. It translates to CASSLESSGGLRDTQYF.

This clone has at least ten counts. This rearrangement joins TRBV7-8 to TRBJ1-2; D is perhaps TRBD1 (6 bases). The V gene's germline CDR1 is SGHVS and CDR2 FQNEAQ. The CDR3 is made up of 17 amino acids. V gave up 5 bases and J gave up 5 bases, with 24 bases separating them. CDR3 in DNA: TGTGCCAGCAGCCGTACGTCGGGGGCGGGGGTTAATTATGGCTACACCTTC. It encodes CASSRTSGAGVNYGYTF.

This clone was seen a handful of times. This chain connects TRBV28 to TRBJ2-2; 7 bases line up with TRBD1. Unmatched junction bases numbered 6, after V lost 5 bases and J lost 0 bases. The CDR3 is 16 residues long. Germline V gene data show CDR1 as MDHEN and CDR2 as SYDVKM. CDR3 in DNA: TGTGCCAGCAGTGCAGCAGGGGGTTCGAACACCGGGGAGCTGTTTTTT. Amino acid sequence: CASSAAGGSNTGELFF.

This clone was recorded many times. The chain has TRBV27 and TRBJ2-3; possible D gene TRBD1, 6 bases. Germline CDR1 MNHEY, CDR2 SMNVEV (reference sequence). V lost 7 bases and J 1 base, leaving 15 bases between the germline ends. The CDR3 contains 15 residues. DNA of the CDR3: TGTGCCAGCAACCCCGACAGGTTACGCACAGATACGCAGTATTTT. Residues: CASNPDRLRTDTQYF.

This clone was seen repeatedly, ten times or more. The CDR3 is CASSEGQLSGANVLTF. The CDR3, as DNA: TGTGCCAGCAGTGAAGGGCAGCTATCTGGGGCCAACGTCCTGACTTTC. The V and J genes are TRBV6-1 and TRBJ2-6; D gene unclear. The germline V gene has CDR1 MNHNS and CDR2 SASEGT. CDR3 length: 16 amino acids. V was shortened by 1 base and J by 1 base, with 8 bases between the two germline ends.

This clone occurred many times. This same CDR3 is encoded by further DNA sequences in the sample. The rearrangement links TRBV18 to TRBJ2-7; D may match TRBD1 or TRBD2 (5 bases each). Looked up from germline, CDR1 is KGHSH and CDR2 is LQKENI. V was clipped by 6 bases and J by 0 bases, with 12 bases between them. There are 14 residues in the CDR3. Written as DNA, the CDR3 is TGTGCCAGCTCGCCTTCTGGGACCTCCTACGAGCAGTACTTC. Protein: CASSPSGTSYEQYF.

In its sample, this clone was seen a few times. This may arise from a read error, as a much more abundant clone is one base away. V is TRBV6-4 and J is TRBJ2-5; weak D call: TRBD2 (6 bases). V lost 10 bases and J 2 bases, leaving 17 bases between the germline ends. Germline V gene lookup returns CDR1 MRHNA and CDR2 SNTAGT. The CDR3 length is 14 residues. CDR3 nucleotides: TGTGCCACCCTCAACCTGGCGGGGCAAGAGACCCAGTACTTC. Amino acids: CATLNLAGQETQYF.

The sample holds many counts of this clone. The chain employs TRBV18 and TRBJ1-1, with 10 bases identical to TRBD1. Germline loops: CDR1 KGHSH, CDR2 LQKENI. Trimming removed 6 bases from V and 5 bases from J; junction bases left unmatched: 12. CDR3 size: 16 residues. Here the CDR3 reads CASSPKDRGWETEAFF. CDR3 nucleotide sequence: TGTGCCAGCTCCCCGAAGGACAGGGGGTGGGAAACTGAAGCTTTCTTT.

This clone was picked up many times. The CDR3 coding sequence is TGTGCCAGCAGTGAGTACGCTAGCGGGGGCCCCTACGAGCAGTACTTC. Encoded protein: CASSEYASGGPYEQYF. V is TRBV6-4 and J is TRBJ2-7, with 10 bases identical to TRBD2. Germline trimming cut 3 bases from V and 2 bases from J; bases unmatched to any gene: 7. The CDR3 covers 16 residues. The germline V gene has CDR1 MRHNA and CDR2 SNTAGT.

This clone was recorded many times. The CDR3 sequence is CASSQTPDSDSAFF. In nucleotides, the CDR3 is TGCGCCAGCAGTCAAACTCCGGACTCCGACTCAGCTTTCTTT. The J gene is TRBJ1-1, the V gene TRBV10-1; D not certain. V was shortened by 5 bases and J by 10 bases, with 20 bases between the two germline ends. The CDR3 is 14 amino acids. Germline CDR1 reads WNHNN; CDR2 reads SYGVQD (reference sequence).

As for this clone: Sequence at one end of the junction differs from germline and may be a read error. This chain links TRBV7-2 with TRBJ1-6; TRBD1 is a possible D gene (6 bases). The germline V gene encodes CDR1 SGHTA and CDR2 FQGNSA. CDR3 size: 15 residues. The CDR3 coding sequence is TGTGCCAGCATCTTAGGGAGGGGGGCTAATTCACCCCTCCACTTT. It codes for CASILGRGANSPLHF.

The CDR3 coding sequence is TGCAGTGCTAGTGAGGGACTAGTGGTGGAGACCCAGTACTTC. It translates to CSASEGLVVETQYF. The chain carries TRBV20-1 and TRBJ2-5, with TRBD2 matching over 8 bases. The length of the CDR3 is 14 residues. Germline V gives CDR1 DFQATT, CDR2 SNEGSKA (reference sequence). The J segment lost 5 bases and the V segment lost 3 bases, leaving 8 bases of the junction unmatched.

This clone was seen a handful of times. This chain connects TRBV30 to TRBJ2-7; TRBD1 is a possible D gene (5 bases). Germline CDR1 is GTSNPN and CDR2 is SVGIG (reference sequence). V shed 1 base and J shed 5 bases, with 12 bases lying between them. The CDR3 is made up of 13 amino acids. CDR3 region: CAWSEQVSDEQYF. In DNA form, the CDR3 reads TGTGCCTGGAGTGAACAGGTTTCGGACGAGCAGTACTTC.

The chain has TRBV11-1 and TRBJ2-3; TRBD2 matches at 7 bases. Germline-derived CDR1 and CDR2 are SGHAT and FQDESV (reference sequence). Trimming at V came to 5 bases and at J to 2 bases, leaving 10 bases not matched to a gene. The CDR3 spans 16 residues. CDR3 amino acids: CASSKGLVGNTDTQYF. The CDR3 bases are TGTGCCAGCAGCAAAGGACTAGTTGGTAACACAGATACGCAGTATTTT.

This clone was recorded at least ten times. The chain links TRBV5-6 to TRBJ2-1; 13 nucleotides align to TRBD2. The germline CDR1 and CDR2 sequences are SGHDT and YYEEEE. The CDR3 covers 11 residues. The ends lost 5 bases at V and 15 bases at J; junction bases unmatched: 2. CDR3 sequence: CASRLAGGWFF. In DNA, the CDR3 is TGTGCCAGCAGACTAGCGGGGGGGTGGTTCTTC.